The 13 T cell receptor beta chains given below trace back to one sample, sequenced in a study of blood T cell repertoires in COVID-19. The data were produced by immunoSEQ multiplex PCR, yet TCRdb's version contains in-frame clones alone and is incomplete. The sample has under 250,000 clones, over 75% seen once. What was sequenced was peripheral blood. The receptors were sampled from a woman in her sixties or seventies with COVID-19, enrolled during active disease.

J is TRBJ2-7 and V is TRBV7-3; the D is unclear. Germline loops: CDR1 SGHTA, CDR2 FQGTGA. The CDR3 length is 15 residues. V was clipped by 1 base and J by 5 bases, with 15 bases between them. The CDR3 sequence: CASSLIGNSNDEQYF. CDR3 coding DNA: TGTGCCAGCAGCTTAATTGGAAACAGCAACGACGAGCAGTACTTC.

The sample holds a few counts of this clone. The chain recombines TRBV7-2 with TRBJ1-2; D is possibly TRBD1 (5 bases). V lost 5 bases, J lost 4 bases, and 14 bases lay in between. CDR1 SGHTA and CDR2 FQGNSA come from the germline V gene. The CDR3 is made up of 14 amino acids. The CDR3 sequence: CASSAHRSLYGYTF. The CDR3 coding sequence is TGTGCCAGCAGCGCCCACAGGAGCCTCTATGGCTACACCTTC.

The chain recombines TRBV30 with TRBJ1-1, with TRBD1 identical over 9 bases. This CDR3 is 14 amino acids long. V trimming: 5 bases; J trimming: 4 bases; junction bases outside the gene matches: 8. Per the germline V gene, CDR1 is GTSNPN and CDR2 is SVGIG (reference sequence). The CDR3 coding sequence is TGTGCCTGGGGGGGACAGGGAAGGAGCACTGAAGCTTTCTTT. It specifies CAWGGQGRSTEAFF.

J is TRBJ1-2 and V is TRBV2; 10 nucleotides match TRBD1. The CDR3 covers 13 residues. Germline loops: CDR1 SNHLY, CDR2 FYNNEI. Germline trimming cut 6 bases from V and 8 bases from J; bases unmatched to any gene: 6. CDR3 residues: CASRRGQGEGYTF. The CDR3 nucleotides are TGTGCCAGCAGACGAGGACAGGGGGAAGGCTACACCTTC.

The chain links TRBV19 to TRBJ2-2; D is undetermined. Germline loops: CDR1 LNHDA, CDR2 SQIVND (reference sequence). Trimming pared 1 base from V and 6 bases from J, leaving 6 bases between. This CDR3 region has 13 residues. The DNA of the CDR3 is TGTGCCAGTAGTATAGGTGTAGCCGGGGAGCTGTTTTTT. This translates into CASSIGVAGELFF.

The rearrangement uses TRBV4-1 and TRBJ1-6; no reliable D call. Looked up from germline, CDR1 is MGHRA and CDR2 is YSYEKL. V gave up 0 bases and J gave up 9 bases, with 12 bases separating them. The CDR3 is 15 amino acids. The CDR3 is CASSQDLRAVSPLHF. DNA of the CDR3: TGCGCCAGCAGCCAAGATTTGCGGGCAGTTTCACCCCTCCACTTT.

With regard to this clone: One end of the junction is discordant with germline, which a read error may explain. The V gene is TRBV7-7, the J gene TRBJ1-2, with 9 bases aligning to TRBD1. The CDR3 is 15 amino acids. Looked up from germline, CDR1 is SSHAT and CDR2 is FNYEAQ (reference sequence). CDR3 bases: TGTGCTAGCAGCGCCCAACAGGGGGCGGACTATGGCTACACCTTC. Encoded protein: CASSAQQGADYGYTF.

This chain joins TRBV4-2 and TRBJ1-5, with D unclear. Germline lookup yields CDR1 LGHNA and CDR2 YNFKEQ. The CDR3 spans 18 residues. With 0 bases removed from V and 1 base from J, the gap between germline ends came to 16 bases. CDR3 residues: CASSQDPFHEGSNQPQHF. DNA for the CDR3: TGTGCCAGCAGCCAAGATCCGTTTCATGAGGGAAGCAATCAGCCCCAGCATTTT.

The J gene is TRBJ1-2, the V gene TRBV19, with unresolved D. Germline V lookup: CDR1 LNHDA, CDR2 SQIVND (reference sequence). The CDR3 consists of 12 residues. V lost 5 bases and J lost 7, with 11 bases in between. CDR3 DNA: TGTGCCAGTAGTTTCCCAACCGGTGGCTACACCTTC. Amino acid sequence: CASSFPTGGYTF.

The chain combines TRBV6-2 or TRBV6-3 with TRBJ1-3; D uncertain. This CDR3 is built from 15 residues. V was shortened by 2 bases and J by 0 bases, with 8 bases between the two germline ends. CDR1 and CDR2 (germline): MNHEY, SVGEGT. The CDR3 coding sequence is TGTGCCAGCAGTTACACACCAGTCTCTGGAAACACCATATATTTT. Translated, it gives CASSYTPVSGNTIYF.

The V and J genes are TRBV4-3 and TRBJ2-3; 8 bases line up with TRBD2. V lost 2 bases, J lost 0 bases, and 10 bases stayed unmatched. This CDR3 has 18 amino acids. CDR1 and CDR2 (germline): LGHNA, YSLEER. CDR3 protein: CASSQYTTGGSSTDTQYF. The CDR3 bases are TGCGCCAGCAGCCAATACACAACGGGGGGGTCTAGCACAGATACGCAGTATTTT.

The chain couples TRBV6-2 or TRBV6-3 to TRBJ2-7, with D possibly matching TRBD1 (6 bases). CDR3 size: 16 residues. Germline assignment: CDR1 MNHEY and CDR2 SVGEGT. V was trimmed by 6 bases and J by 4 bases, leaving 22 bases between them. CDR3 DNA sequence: TGTGCCAGCAGCAATACCAACCATCCGGGACAATACGAGCAGTACTTC. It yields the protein CASSNTNHPGQYEQYF.

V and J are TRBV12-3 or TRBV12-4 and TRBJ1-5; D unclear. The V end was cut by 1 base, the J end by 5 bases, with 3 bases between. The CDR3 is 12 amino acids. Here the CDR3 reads CASSLGDQPQHF. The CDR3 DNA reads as TGTGCCAGCAGTTTAGGAGATCAGCCCCAGCATTTT.